This TCR beta chain was sequenced during a study of blood T cell repertoires in COVID-19. Produced via immunoSEQ multiplex PCR; TCRdb's table is partial and in-frame only. This table holds hundreds of thousands of clones, approximately 90% found once. The source of this sequence is a woman in her 30s with COVID-19, enrolled during active disease. The sequenced material came from peripheral blood.

As DNA, the CDR3 is TGTGCCACCAGTGAAACAGGGGACACTAATGAAAAACTGTTTTTT. It codes for CATSETGDTNEKLFF. This chain joins TRBV24-1 and TRBJ1-4, with 7 nucleotides matching TRBD1. Germline lookup yields CDR1 KGHDR and CDR2 SFDVKD. The CDR3 runs to 15 residues. Trimming at V came to 4 bases and at J to 2 bases, leaving 3 bases not matched to a gene.